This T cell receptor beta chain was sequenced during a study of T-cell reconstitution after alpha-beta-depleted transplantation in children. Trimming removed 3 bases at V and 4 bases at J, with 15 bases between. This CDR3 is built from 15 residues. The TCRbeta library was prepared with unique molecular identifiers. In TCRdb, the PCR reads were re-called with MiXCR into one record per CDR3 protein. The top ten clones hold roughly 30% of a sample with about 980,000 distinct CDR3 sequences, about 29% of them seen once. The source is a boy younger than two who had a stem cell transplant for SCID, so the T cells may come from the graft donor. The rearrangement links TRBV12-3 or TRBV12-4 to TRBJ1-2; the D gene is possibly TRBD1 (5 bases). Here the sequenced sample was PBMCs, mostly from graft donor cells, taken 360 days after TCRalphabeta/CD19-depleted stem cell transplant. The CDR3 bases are TGTGCCAGCAGTTTTGTTCCGGGACTAGGCTATGGCTACACCTTC. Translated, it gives CASSFVPGLGYGYTF.